The 20 T cell receptor beta chains below come from one sample, sequenced in a study of a mutant IDH1 vaccine in newly diagnosed glioma. Documented time point: week 23, last vaccination. A single vaccine dose contained 300 ug of mutant IDH1 20-mer peptide, and topical imiquimod was used with it. Their target antigens are unknown. Method: immunoSEQ multiplex PCR; TCRdb's copy keeps in-frame clones and lacks some. The sample holds roughly 60,000 clones, approximately 84% seen once. Sequencing used PBMCs, obtained from a glioma patient whose treatment included an IDH1 peptide vaccine. These receptors all stem from a man aged 30 to 45 with glioma.

This clone was counted between two and nine times. This chain connects TRBV7-9 to TRBJ2-7; 9 bases fit TRBD1. CDR3 length equals 14 residues. The V gene end was trimmed by 5 bases and the J gene end by 5 bases; junction bases not matched to a gene: 7. Germline V CDR1 and CDR2: SEHNR, FQNEAQ (reference sequence). The CDR3: CASSRSGQGNEQYF. CDR3 in DNA: TGTGCCAGCAGCCGCTCAGGACAGGGGAACGAGCAGTACTTC.

The sample holds one count of this clone. The rearrangement links TRBV4-1 to TRBJ1-4; unclear D gene. Germline V CDR1 and CDR2: MGHRA, YSYEKL. CDR3 length: 14 residues. V was cut by 1 base and J by 4 bases, with 7 bases left in between. The CDR3 DNA reads as TGCGCCAGCAGCCAAGGGGTAGTTAATGAAAAACTGTTTTTT. Translating it yields CASSQGVVNEKLFF.

This rearrangement joins TRBV30 to TRBJ2-4, with 10 nucleotides matching TRBD1. V lost 3 bases and J lost 4; bases outside the gene matches: 3. The germline CDR1 and CDR2 sequences are GTSNPN and SVGIG (reference sequence). The CDR3 loop spans 14 amino acids. This CDR3 reads CAWSLGQGKNIQYF. In DNA form, the CDR3 reads TGTGCCTGGAGCCTGGGACAGGGGAAAAACATTCAGTACTTC.

The sample holds one count of this clone. The chain joins TRBV5-1 to TRBJ1-2; the match to TRBD1 covers 8 bases. The junction had 23 bases not matched to a gene; V was cut back by 7 bases and J by 3 bases. Germline loops: CDR1 SGHRS, CDR2 YFSETQ. This CDR3 contains 19 residues. In nucleotides, the CDR3 is TGCGCCAGCGGAGGCATATCCAACAGGGGGAAGAGTTGGGACTATGGCTACACCTTC. Encoded protein: CASGGISNRGKSWDYGYTF. Using reference TRBV5-1 and TRBJ1-2 for the parts outside the CDR3, the full variable domain is KAGVTQTPRYLIKTRGQQVTLSCSPISGHRSVSWYQQTPGQGLQFLFEYFSETQRNKGNFPGRFSGRQFSNSRSEMNVSTLELGDSALYLCASGGISNRGKSWDYGYTFGSGTRLTVV.

This sequence joins TRBV5-1 and TRBJ1-2; 9 bases are a match to TRBD1. The germline V gene encodes CDR1 SGHRS and CDR2 YFSETQ. The length of the CDR3 is 16 residues. The V segment lost 4 bases and the J segment 6 bases; nucleotides outside the gene matches: 13. This chain's CDR3 is CASSTNTGTGSNGYTF. The CDR3 coding sequence is TGCGCCAGCAGCACGAATACCGGGACAGGGAGTAATGGCTACACCTTC.

This chain uses TRBV28 with TRBJ1-5; a possible D gene is TRBD1 (6 bases). Germline loops: CDR1 MDHEN, CDR2 SYDVKM. V was shortened by 2 bases and J by 6 bases, with 17 bases between the two germline ends. There are 16 residues in the CDR3. The CDR3 spells CASSLPRGLGGQPQHF. As DNA, the CDR3 is TGTGCCAGCAGTTTACCCCGGGGGCTGGGGGGTCAGCCCCAGCATTTT. The full variable domain, its missing parts supplied by reference TRBV28 and TRBJ1-5, is DVKVTQSSRYLVKRTGEKVFLECVQDMDHENMFWYRQDPGLGLRLIYFSYDVKMKEKGDIPEGYSVSREKKERFSLILESASTNQTSMYLCASSLPRGLGGQPQHFGDGTRLSIL.

The rearrangement uses TRBV30 and TRBJ2-1; D is perhaps TRBD2 (6 bases). The CDR3 extends over 14 amino acids. V was clipped by 5 bases and J by 4 bases, with 15 bases between them. Looked up from germline, CDR1 is GTSNPN and CDR2 is SVGIG (reference sequence). DNA of the CDR3: TGTGCCTGGGGGAGACTAGGGGATTACAATGAGCAGTTCTTC. Translating it yields CAWGRLGDYNEQFF. The variable domain in full, with the rest retrieved from reference TRBV30 and TRBJ2-1, is SQTIHQWPATLVQPVGSPLSLECTVEGTSNPNLYWYRQAAGRGLQLLFYSVGIGQISSEVPQNLSASRPQDRQFILSSKKLLLSDSGFYLCAWGRLGDYNEQFFGPGTRLTVL.

The J gene is TRBJ1-2, the V gene TRBV6-5; TRBD1 matches at 7 bases. Germline V gene sequence: CDR1 MNHEY, CDR2 SVGAGI. V lost 0 bases to trimming and J lost 5 bases; unmatched junction nucleotides: 9. There are 16 residues in the CDR3. CDR3 amino acids: CASSYSILRGVYGYTF. The CDR3 DNA reads as TGTGCCAGCAGTTACTCGATTCTCAGGGGGGTGTATGGCTACACCTTC.

This chain joins TRBV15 and TRBJ2-1, with D possibly being TRBD1 (5 bases). The CDR3 runs 14 residues. CDR1 is LNHNV and CDR2 is YYDKDF in the germline V gene (reference sequence). V was pared by 3 bases and J by 4 bases, with 10 bases between. The CDR3 DNA reads TGTGCCACCAGCAGCTGGCGACAGTACAATGAGCAGTTCTTC. Translated, it gives CATSSWRQYNEQFF.

The V call is TRBV2, the J call TRBJ2-2, with TRBD1 matching over 10 bases. V lost 5 bases to trimming and J lost 7 bases; unmatched junction nucleotides: 7. Germline V gives CDR1 SNHLY, CDR2 FYNNEI. The CDR3 covers 15 residues. The DNA for the CDR3 is TGTGCCAGCAGTAAAGGACAGGGGGTTGTCGGGGAGCTGTTTTTT. This encodes CASSKGQGVVGELFF.

This rearrangement joins TRBV25-1 to TRBJ2-5; TRBD1 aligns across 7 bases. Unmatched junction bases numbered 7, after V lost 2 bases and J lost 7 bases. CDR3 length: 14 residues. Looked up from germline, CDR1 is MGHDK and CDR2 is SYGVNS. The chain's CDR3 is CASSEGDSRPTQYF. Written as DNA, the CDR3 is TGTGCCAGCAGTGAAGGGGACAGTAGACCGACCCAGTACTTC.

The V and J genes are TRBV28 and TRBJ2-7; weak D call: TRBD1 (8 bases). The CDR3 has 15 residues. Germline values: CDR1 MDHEN, CDR2 SYDVKM. Trimming removed 6 bases from V and 6 bases from J, with 21 bases in between. CDR3 DNA: TGTGCCAGCAGGGGGGGGACAGGACCTTCGGGCGAGCAGTACTTC. Translation gives CASRGGTGPSGEQYF. The whole variable domain, filled in from reference TRBV28 and TRBJ2-7, reads DVKVTQSSRYLVKRTGEKVFLECVQDMDHENMFWYRQDPGLGLRLIYFSYDVKMKEKGDIPEGYSVSREKKERFSLILESASTNQTSMYLCASRGGTGPSGEQYFGPGTRLTVT.

This chain links TRBV4-1 with TRBJ1-2; 10 bases agree with TRBD1. Germline-derived CDR1 and CDR2 are MGHRA and YSYEKL. This CDR3 is built from 15 residues. V gave up 2 bases and J gave up 4 bases; unmatched junction bases: 4. The DNA of the CDR3 is TGCGCCAGCAGCCAACGGACAGGGGGTAGCTATGGCTACACCTTC. It encodes CASSQRTGGSYGYTF.

The chain employs TRBV5-4 and TRBJ2-5; D is undetermined. The V end lost 3 bases, the J end lost 2 bases, and 2 bases lay between the germline ends. Germline CDR1 reads SGHNT; CDR2 reads YYREEE (reference sequence). This CDR3 region has 11 residues. The CDR3 region has the DNA TGTGCCAGCAGCTCGCAAGAGACCCAGTACTTC. Residues: CASSSQETQYF. Looking up the rest from reference TRBV5-4 and TRBJ2-5 gives the full variable domain: ETGVTQSPTHLIKTRGQQVTLRCSSQSGHNTVSWYQQALGQGPQFIFQYYREEENGRGNFPPRFSGLQFPNYSSELNVNALELDDSALYLCASSSQETQYFGPGTRLLVL.

This clone was counted a single time. The CDR3 nucleotides are TGTGCCAGCAGCTTGGCCAGGCCGAACACCGGGGAGCTGTTTTTT. This sequence encodes CASSLARPNTGELFF. The chain carries TRBV5-5 and TRBJ2-2, with D uncertain. Germline-derived CDR1 and CDR2 are SGHKS and YYEKEE (reference sequence). V was trimmed by 0 bases and J by 0 bases, leaving 6 bases between them. CDR3 length: 15 residues. The full variable domain, in which reference TRBV5-5 and TRBJ2-2 provide the parts outside the CDR3, is DAGVTQSPTHLIKTRGQQVTLRCSPISGHKSVSWYQQVLGQGPQFIFQYYEKEERGRGNFPDRFSARQFPNYSSELNVNALLLGDSALYLCASSLARPNTGELFFGEGSRLTVL.

The chain couples TRBV27 to TRBJ1-4; 12 bases are a match to TRBD1. The CDR3 consists of 14 residues. Trimming cost V 4 bases and J 8 bases; bases outside gene matches: 2. From germline, CDR1 is MNHEY and CDR2 SMNVEV (reference sequence). CDR3 protein: CASSWDRGQEKLFF. The CDR3 nucleotides read TGTGCCAGCAGTTGGGACAGGGGGCAGGAAAAACTGTTTTTT.

V and J are TRBV7-9 and TRBJ2-1; D not certain. V was shortened by 10 bases and J by 5 bases, with 24 bases between the two germline ends. CDR1 and CDR2 from the germline V gene are SEHNR and FQNEAQ (reference sequence). The CDR3 sequence is 16 residues long. This chain's CDR3 is CATTIRSSPSNNEQFF. The CDR3 DNA follows: TGTGCCACCACGATTCGCTCATCCCCCTCTAACAATGAGCAGTTCTTC. Complete variable domain (other parts from reference TRBV7-9 and TRBJ2-1): DTGVSQNPRHKITKRGQNVTFRCDPISEHNRLYWYRQTLGQGPEFLTYFQNEAQLEKSRLLSDRFSAERPKGSFSTLEIQRTEQGDSAMYLCATTIRSSPSNNEQFFGPGTRLTVL.

This chain connects TRBV4-1 to TRBJ2-3; 10 positions match TRBD2. The ends lost 2 bases at V and 7 bases at J; junction bases unmatched: 12. This CDR3 is 17 amino acids long. Germline V CDR1 and CDR2: MGHRA, YSYEKL. The CDR3 here is CASSQSSGGWVMNTQYF. CDR3 nucleotide sequence: TGCGCCAGCAGCCAAAGTAGCGGGGGGTGGGTGATGAATACGCAGTATTTT.

The J gene is TRBJ2-2, the V gene TRBV5-4, with 9 positions matching TRBD1. Germline V gene lookup returns CDR1 SGHNT and CDR2 YYREEE (reference sequence). CDR3 size: 16 residues. The V gene end was trimmed by 2 bases and the J gene end by 7 bases; junction bases not matched to a gene: 9. CDR3 DNA sequence: TGTGCCAGCAGCTTATCCGGGACAGGGAGTAACGGGGAGCTGTTTTTT. Translation: CASSLSGTGSNGELFF.

The chain has TRBV27 and TRBJ1-2; 7 bases fit TRBD1. Trimming at V came to 6 bases and at J to 8 bases, leaving 12 bases not matched to a gene. The CDR3 covers 14 residues. Germline CDR1 and CDR2: MNHEY and SMNVEV (reference sequence). CDR3 DNA: TGTGCCAGCAGCAGACAGGGCACGACAGTGGGCTACACCTTC. Translation gives CASSRQGTTVGYTF.